This T cell receptor (beta chain) was identified during a study of T cell responses to AZD1222 COVID-19 vaccine (dated by TCRdb to the early 2020s). Turning to the overall study: AZD1222 recipients whose second dose came at about 4 weeks and those whose second dose came at about 12 weeks were combined into one group, since spike-specific TCR depth and breadth did not differ between the two schedules. Enrollment into the trials was organized by age into subgroups of 18-55, 56-69 and 70-plus years, and those subgroups contained approximately 160, 26 and 62 TCR-sequenced participants, respectively. TCR sequencing covered over 230 trial participants: 207 given two doses of AZD1222 and 26 given two doses of MenACWY control vaccine.

Overall results and qualifications from the work: A significant rise in spike-specific TCR breadth and depth was observed after two AZD1222 doses relative to day 0 and relative to MenACWY recipients. Because no day 14 peak-response samples were available, the repertoires could be characterized only after the peak T cell response. Participants were mostly white British and included more females than males, and it was suggested by the authors that clonal diversity may have been underestimated. Conclusions about previously exposed vaccinees are limited, since just 5 or 6 AZD1222 recipients were seropositive for SARS-CoV-2 at baseline. Reportedly, close to half of the unique spike-specific TCRs recognized epitopes lying outside the regions that are mutated in the B.1.351 and B.1.1.7 variants. The 56-69-year group was small, and its depth increase did not reach significance, likely because of low power. Vaccine-associated CD4 TCRs spanned the whole spike protein, with dominant responses in regions 160-218 and 743-854.

For this clone: The target of this receptor is not known. Base qualities are not provided; no much larger clone lies one nucleotide away.

Per the germline V gene, LGHNA is the CDR1 and YNFKEQ is the CDR2. Relative to germline, V is 1 base shorter and J is 3 bases shorter, with 12 bases between their ends. There are 16 amino acids in the CDR3, from cysteine to phenylalanine inclusive. Only the CDR3 part of the read is kept: 48 bases, read in frame from the first base. The CDR3 regions of human TCRbeta chains were analyzed by immunosequencing. The paper's processing steps were these. Repertoire TCRs were checked for matches against a reference library of SARS-CoV-2-specific TCRs that had been generated using the MIRA antigen-specificity platform. Breadth was defined as the fraction of unique TCRs that were SARS-CoV-2-associated. Depth was defined as the fraction of total T cells that were SARS-CoV-2-associated. Using the MIRA data, every spike-specific TCR was mapped to the spike region that the TCR reacted to and assigned to either a CD4 or a CD8 class. Log10-transformed breadth and depth values were compared by one-way ANOVA with Sidak's multiple comparisons tests. TCRdb obtained this table from immuneACCESS and retained in-frame rearrangements with V and J assigned. These tables miss some clones; where compared with another copy, unresolved V genes account for less than half of the shortfall, and the remainder is unexplained. V and J calls and clone size are given by that table; D and trimming were obtained from the DNA. In all, the sample holds about 100,000 clones, and about 89% of those were seen once. The ten top clones hold roughly a sixth of the sample.

Reading the label with the study, this specimen's time point is: baseline before first vaccination. Samples from vaccinated people were obtained from the UK trials COV001 and COV002, which included a single-blind randomized controlled phase 2/3 trial of AZD1222 (ChAdOx1 nCoV-19) in healthy adults. For TCRbeta chain sequencing, PBMC samples from trial participants were taken at day 0 and at day 28 after the second dose. Here the sequenced sample was peripheral blood, taken on day 0 of AZD1222 vaccination. The chain employs TRBV4-2 and TRBJ2-2; a weak D assignment points to TRBD2 (7 bases agree). This sequence was found in an adult in good health. The CDR3 has the sequence CASSQGTGRDTGELFF. Here is the DNA: TGTGCCAGCAGCCAAGGCACAGGGAGGGACACCGGGGAGCTGTTTTTT.